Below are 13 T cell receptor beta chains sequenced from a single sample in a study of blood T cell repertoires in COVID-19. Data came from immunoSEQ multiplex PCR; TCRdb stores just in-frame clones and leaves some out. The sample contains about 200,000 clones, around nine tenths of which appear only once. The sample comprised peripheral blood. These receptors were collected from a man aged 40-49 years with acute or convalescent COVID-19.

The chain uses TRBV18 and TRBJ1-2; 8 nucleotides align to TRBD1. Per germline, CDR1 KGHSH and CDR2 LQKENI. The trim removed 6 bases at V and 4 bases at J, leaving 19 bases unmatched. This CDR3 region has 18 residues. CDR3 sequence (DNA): TGTGCCAGCTCGCCGTGGACAGGGTACTTGCTCGGGGCCTATGGCTACACCTTC. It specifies CASSPWTGYLLGAYGYTF.

The CDR3 DNA sequence: TGTGCCAGCAGTTTAGGGAGGGAGAAATATAGCAATCAGCCCCAGCATTTT. Translation gives CASSLGREKYSNQPQHF. This chain connects TRBV28 to TRBJ1-5, with unresolved D. CDR1 and CDR2 (germline): MDHEN, SYDVKM. V was trimmed by 2 bases and J by 0 bases, leaving 14 bases between them. The CDR3 has 17 amino acids.

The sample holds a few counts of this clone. The CDR3 region has the DNA TGTGCCAGCTCACCACAGTACGGGGGCTCCTACAATGAGCAGTTCTTC. The encoded protein is CASSPQYGGSYNEQFF. The J gene is TRBJ2-1, the V gene TRBV18; D is perhaps TRBD2 (6 bases). The V end lost 1 base, the J end lost 0 bases, and 10 bases lay between the germline ends. The CDR3 sequence is 16 residues long. The V gene's germline CDR1 is KGHSH and CDR2 LQKENI.

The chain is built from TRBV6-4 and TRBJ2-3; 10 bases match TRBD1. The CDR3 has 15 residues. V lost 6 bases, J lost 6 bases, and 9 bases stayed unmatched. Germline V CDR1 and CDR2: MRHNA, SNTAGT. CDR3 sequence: CASSQTGGRVDTQYF. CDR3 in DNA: TGTGCCAGCAGCCAGACAGGGGGCCGGGTGGATACGCAGTATTTT.

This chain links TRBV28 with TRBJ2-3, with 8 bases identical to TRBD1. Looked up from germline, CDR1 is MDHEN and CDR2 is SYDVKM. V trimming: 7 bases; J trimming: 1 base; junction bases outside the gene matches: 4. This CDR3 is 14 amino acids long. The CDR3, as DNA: TGTGCCAGCAACCAGGACAGGGGCACAGATACGCAGTATTTT. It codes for CASNQDRGTDTQYF.

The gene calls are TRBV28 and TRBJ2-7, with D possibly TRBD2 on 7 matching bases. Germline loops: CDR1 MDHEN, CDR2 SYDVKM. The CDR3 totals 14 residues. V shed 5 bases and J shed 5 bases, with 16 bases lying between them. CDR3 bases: TGTGCCAGCAGTCGGGGGGCAGGACCGGACGAGCAGTACTTC. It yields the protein CASSRGAGPDEQYF.

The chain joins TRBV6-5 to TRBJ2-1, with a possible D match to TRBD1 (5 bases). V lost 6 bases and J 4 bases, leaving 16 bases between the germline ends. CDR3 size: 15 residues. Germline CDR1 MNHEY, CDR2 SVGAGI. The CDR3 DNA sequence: TGTGCCAGCAGAGGCCAGGGTTTAGGGTACAATGAGCAGTTCTTC. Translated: CASRGQGLGYNEQFF.

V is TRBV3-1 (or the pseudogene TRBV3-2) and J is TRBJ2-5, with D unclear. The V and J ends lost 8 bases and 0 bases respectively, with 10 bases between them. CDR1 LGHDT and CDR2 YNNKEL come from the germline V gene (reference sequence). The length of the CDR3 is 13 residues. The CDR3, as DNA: TGTGCCAGCCTCAAACGGGACCAAGAGACCCAGTACTTC. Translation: CASLKRDQETQYF.

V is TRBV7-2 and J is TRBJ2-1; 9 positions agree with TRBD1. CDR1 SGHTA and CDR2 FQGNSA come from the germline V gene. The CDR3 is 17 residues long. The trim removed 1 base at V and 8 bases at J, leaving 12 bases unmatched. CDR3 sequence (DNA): TGTGCCAGCAGCTTAGAGGGCTTTGGGACAGGGAGCGATGAGCAGTTCTTC. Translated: CASSLEGFGTGSDEQFF.

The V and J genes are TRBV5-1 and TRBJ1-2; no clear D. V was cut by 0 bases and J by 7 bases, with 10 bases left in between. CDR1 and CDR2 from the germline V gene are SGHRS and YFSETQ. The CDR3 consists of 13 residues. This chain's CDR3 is CASSLERERGYTF. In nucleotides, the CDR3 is TGCGCCAGCAGCTTGGAGAGGGAGCGTGGCTACACCTTC.

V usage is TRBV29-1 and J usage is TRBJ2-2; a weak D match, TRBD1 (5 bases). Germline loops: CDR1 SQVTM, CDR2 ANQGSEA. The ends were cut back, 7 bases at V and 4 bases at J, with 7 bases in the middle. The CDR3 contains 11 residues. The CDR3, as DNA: TGCAGCGGCAGGGTCACCGGGGAGCTGTTTTTT. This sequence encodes CSGRVTGELFF.

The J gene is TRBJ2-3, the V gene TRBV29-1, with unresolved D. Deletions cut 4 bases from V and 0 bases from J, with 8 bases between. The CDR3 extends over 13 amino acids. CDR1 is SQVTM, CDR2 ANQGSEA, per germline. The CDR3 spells CSVVPSSTDTQYF. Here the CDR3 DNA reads TGCAGCGTTGTCCCTAGTAGCACAGATACGCAGTATTTT.

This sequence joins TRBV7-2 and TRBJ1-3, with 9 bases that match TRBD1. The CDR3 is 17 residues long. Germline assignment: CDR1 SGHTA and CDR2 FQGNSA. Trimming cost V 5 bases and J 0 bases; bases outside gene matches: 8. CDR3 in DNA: TGTGCCAGCAGCCCATCCGGGACAGGGTTCTCTGGAAACACCATATATTTT. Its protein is CASSPSGTGFSGNTIYF.